The next 5 T cell receptor beta chains were all read from a single sample in a study of blood T cell repertoires in COVID-19. Repertoires were generated with immunoSEQ multiplex PCR, while TCRdb's copy carries only in-frame clones and drops some. The repertoire has about 130,000 clones, 85% of them found once; the top ten carry less than 8.5%. The sample consisted of peripheral blood. Receptor source: a man older than 75 with active or convalescent COVID-19.

This clone was picked up a small number of times. For the CDR3, the DNA is TGTGCCAGTAGTATAACCCGGACAGGGGGAAACTATGGCTACACCTTC. Its protein is CASSITRTGGNYGYTF. The chain combines TRBV19 with TRBJ1-2; 10 bases fit TRBD1. Trimming at V came to 2 bases and at J to 2 bases, leaving 5 bases not matched to a gene. Germline assignment: CDR1 LNHDA and CDR2 SQIVND (reference sequence). The length of the CDR3 is 16 residues.

This rearrangement joins TRBV29-1 to TRBJ1-2; unclear D gene. The CDR3 is 13 residues long. Germline-derived CDR1 and CDR2 are SQVTM and ANQGSEA. Trimming took off 3 bases at V and 8 bases at J, with 16 bases between the two ends. The CDR3 protein is CSVDIWLGEGYTF. The CDR3 nucleotides are TGCAGCGTTGACATATGGTTGGGAGAAGGCTACACCTTC.

This clone turned up a few times. V and J are TRBV6-5 and TRBJ2-7; TRBD1 matches at 10 bases. V shed 7 bases, J shed 3 bases, and the junction held 3 bases outside the gene matches. Germline V lookup: CDR1 MNHEY, CDR2 SVGAGI. The CDR3 loop spans 13 amino acids. DNA of the CDR3: TGTGCCAGCAATCGGGACAGGGGCTACGAGCAGTACTTC. Its protein is CASNRDRGYEQYF.

The rearrangement joins TRBV5-4 to TRBJ2-3, with unresolved D. With 0 bases removed from V and 3 bases from J, the gap between germline ends came to 8 bases. Germline CDR1 reads SGHNT; CDR2 reads YYREEE (reference sequence). The CDR3 length is 14 residues. The CDR3 region is CASSLAIETDTQYF. CDR3 DNA: TGTGCCAGCAGCTTGGCAATAGAAACAGATACGCAGTATTTT.

The rearrangement uses TRBV5-1 and TRBJ2-7; 8 bases align to TRBD2. Germline V gene lookup returns CDR1 SGHRS and CDR2 YFSETQ. This CDR3 region has 16 residues. Trimming at V came to 4 bases and at J to 6 bases, leaving 15 bases not matched to a gene. CDR3 amino acids: CASSPRGPREALEQYF. The CDR3 nucleotides read TGCGCCAGCAGCCCCAGGGGCCCGCGGGAGGCTCTCGAGCAGTACTTC.